These 2 T cell receptor beta chains were all obtained from the same sample, sequenced in a study of human thymus T cells (dated by TCRdb to the early 2020s). Receptor libraries were prepared by the immunoSEQ multiplex PCR assay. Here the immuneACCESS table is served through TCRdb, limited to in-frame sequences with V and J called. Missing clones are a known gap in these copies; in checked studies unresolved V genes cover under half, and the rest lacks a known reason. The sample table shows about 130,000 clones, and around 94% are seen once. The ten largest clones take up less than 0.03% of the sample. The thymus tissue came from surgical resects taken out during corrective cardiac surgery. The sequenced material came from thymus tissue. The receptors were sampled from a boy under two years old with a congenital heart defect but otherwise immunologically healthy.

The chain recombines TRBV4-2 with TRBJ2-6, with D perhaps matching TRBD1 (5 bases). With 2 bases removed from V and 0 bases from J, the gap between germline ends came to 26 bases. This CDR3 is built from 22 residues. Per germline, CDR1 LGHNA and CDR2 YNFKEQ. The chain's CDR3 is CASSQTNGWGLLPHSGANVLTF. The CDR3 nucleotides read TGTGCCAGCAGCCAAACCAACGGTTGGGGCCTCCTACCTCACTCTGGGGCCAACGTCCTGACTTTC.

This clone was observed a single time. The CDR3 DNA sequence: TGTGCCAGCAGTTTTCCGTCCGGGACAGGGGGGTCCGAGCAGTACTTC. Translation: CASSFPSGTGGSEQYF. J is TRBJ2-7 and V is TRBV28, with TRBD1 identical over 11 bases. CDR1 is MDHEN, CDR2 SYDVKM, per germline. J was trimmed by 6 bases and V by 3 bases; bases with no gene match: 10. The length of the CDR3 is 16 residues.